The 15 T cell receptor beta chains below come from one sample, sequenced in a study of cytomegalovirus exposure and HLA in healthy donors. Use of 60 Vbeta and 13 Jbeta primers characterized the PCR. Sequenced by immunoSEQ multiplex PCR; TCRdb stores in-frame clones only, minus some. This table holds 99,000 or so clones, 15% found once. Sequenced material: PBMCs. The receptors come from a female donor in good health and CMV-seronegative.

The chain links TRBV5-6 to TRBJ2-5, with a weak D call TRBD1 (7 bases). CDR1 and CDR2 from the germline V gene are SGHDT and YYEEEE. The CDR3 spans 16 residues. Trimming took off 3 bases at V and 3 bases at J, with 18 bases between the two ends. CDR3 nucleotide sequence: TGTGCCAGCAGCTGGGGCGGGACAGCAAATGAAGAGACCCAGTACTTC. Its protein product is CASSWGGTANEETQYF.

Regarding this clone: The conserved closing phenylalanine or tryptophan is absent in this CDR3, likely reflecting a read error. The V and J genes are TRBV6-5 and TRBJ2-2; D call uncertain. Germline V lookup: CDR1 MNHEY, CDR2 SVGAGI. This CDR3 region has 11 residues. With 5 bases removed from V and 4 bases from J, the gap between germline ends came to 2 bases. The CDR3 is CASSRTGELFV. CDR3 in DNA: TGTGCCAGCAGTCGCACCGGGGAGCTGTTTGTT.

This clone was counted a few times. The chain uses TRBV5-4 and TRBJ1-2; no reliable D call. Germline V CDR1 and CDR2: SGHNT, YYREEE (reference sequence). This CDR3 has 15 amino acids. V was clipped by 5 bases and J by 0 bases, with 14 bases between them. The CDR3 DNA is TGTGCCAGCAGTTTTACTCCCGGTACTAACTATGGCTACACCTTC. Its translation: CASSFTPGTNYGYTF.

This clone was seen a few times. This chain connects TRBV4-3 to TRBJ2-1; 14 bases line up with TRBD2. The V and J ends lost 0 bases and 5 bases, in that order; junction bases with no gene match: 12. Germline-derived CDR1 and CDR2 are LGHNA and YSLEER. CDR3 length: 20 amino acids. The CDR3 DNA reads TGCGCCAGCAGCCAAGAGAACTATGGGACTAGCGGGAGAAGGAACAATGAGCAGTTCTTC. Translated: CASSQENYGTSGRRNNEQFF.

This clone was seen more than once but under ten times. This sequence joins TRBV5-6 and TRBJ2-1; TRBD2 matches at 7 bases. The CDR3 length is 14 residues. CDR1 and CDR2 from the germline V gene are SGHDT and YYEEEE. With 4 bases clipped from V and 6 bases from J, the junction kept 7 bases outside the gene matches. CDR3 nucleotides: TGTGCCAGCAGCCCCAGACTAGCAGTCAATGAGCAGTTCTTC. It translates to CASSPRLAVNEQFF.

In this sample, this clone turned up a few times. The rearrangement uses TRBV27 and TRBJ1-2, with 10 positions matching TRBD1. The V gene's germline CDR1 is MNHEY and CDR2 SMNVEV (reference sequence). The CDR3 is made up of 13 amino acids. The trim removed 5 bases at V and 7 bases at J, leaving 4 bases unmatched. CDR3 bases: TGTGCCAGCAGTCATGGACAGGGGGTTGGCTACACCTTC. Translating it yields CASSHGQGVGYTF.

The chain combines TRBV28 with TRBJ1-4; 11 bases line up with TRBD1. The trim removed 5 bases at V and 0 bases at J, leaving 11 bases unmatched. CDR1 and CDR2 (germline): MDHEN, SYDVKM. The length of the CDR3 is 19 residues. CDR3 region: CASSPAQGQGDPTNEKLFF. The CDR3 bases are TGTGCCAGCAGTCCCGCCCAGGGACAGGGGGACCCAACTAATGAAAAACTGTTTTTT.

In this sample, this clone turned up a few times. J is TRBJ2-6 and V is TRBV30; 9 bases match TRBD1. CDR3 length: 17 residues. V lost 2 bases and J lost 2; bases outside the gene matches: 7. The germline V gene has CDR1 GTSNPN and CDR2 SVGIG (reference sequence). CDR3 in amino acids: CAWSRDRAIPGANVLTF. DNA of the CDR3: TGTGCCTGGAGTCGGGACAGGGCGATTCCTGGGGCCAACGTCCTGACTTTC.

The chain couples TRBV6-1 to TRBJ2-3; 12 bases are shared with TRBD1. This CDR3 region has 15 residues. Trimming removed 6 bases from V and 6 bases from J; junction bases left unmatched: 7. CDR1 is MNHNS, CDR2 SASEGT, per germline. The CDR3 DNA is TGTGCCAGCAGCGGGGGGACAGGGGGCAGGGATACGCAGTATTTT. This codes for CASSGGTGGRDTQYF.

There are a few counts of this clone. The chain uses TRBV6-4 and TRBJ2-1; 10 bases agree with TRBD2. CDR3 length equals 15 residues. V lost 4 bases, J lost 0 bases, and 0 bases stayed unmatched. Germline V gives CDR1 MRHNA, CDR2 SNTAGT. The CDR3 protein is CASSVAGGSYNEQFF. DNA for the CDR3: TGTGCCAGCAGTGTAGCGGGAGGCTCCTACAATGAGCAGTTCTTC.

The chain employs TRBV7-8 and TRBJ2-7; 7 bases are a match to TRBD1. Germline CDR1 reads SGHVS; CDR2 reads FQNEAQ. This CDR3 region has 15 residues. The V segment lost 4 bases and the J segment 1 base; nucleotides outside the gene matches: 7. CDR3 protein: CASSSPRGKSYEQYF. The DNA for the CDR3 is TGTGCCAGCAGCTCCCCCAGGGGGAAATCCTACGAGCAGTACTTC.

This clone has more than one count but fewer than ten. CDR3 sequence reads: CASSLRDRGDYGYTF. In nucleotides, the CDR3 is TGTGCCAGCAGCCTCCGGGACAGGGGGGACTATGGCTACACCTTC. The chain uses TRBV5-4 and TRBJ1-2; TRBD1 agrees at 11 bases. This CDR3 is built from 15 residues. V shed 4 bases and J 3 bases; nucleotides not matched to a gene: 5. Germline CDR1 reads SGHNT; CDR2 reads YYREEE (reference sequence).

This clone was seen only a few times. The genes are TRBV6-5 and TRBJ1-2, with 9 bases matching TRBD1. Trimming cost V 6 bases and J 4 bases; bases outside gene matches: 6. Germline V CDR1 and CDR2: MNHEY, SVGAGI. The CDR3 covers 14 residues. The CDR3 loop reads CASSYRDRAYGYTF. The CDR3 bases are TGTGCCAGCAGCTACCGGGACAGGGCCTATGGCTACACCTTC.

The DNA of the CDR3 is TGTGCCAGCTCTTCCCTAGCGGGACGCCTATACGAGCAGTACTTC. This gives the protein CASSSLAGRLYEQYF. V usage is TRBV19 and J usage is TRBJ2-7, with 9 bases that match TRBD2. There are 15 residues in the CDR3. Trimming cost V 9 bases and J 4 bases; bases outside gene matches: 13. Germline CDR1 reads LNHDA; CDR2 reads SQIVND (reference sequence).

This clone occurred a few times. This chain joins TRBV7-9 and TRBJ1-1; no reliable D call. Germline CDR1 reads SEHNR; CDR2 reads FQNEAQ (reference sequence). The CDR3 has 15 amino acids. Trimming pared 6 bases from V and 5 bases from J, leaving 19 bases between. CDR3 bases: TGTGCCAGCAGGCCCGCCCGGCAGGTGGTGACTGAAGCTTTCTTT. Its protein is CASRPARQVVTEAFF.